The rows below give T cell receptor beta chains drawn from one sample of a study of shared clonotypes between healthy human individuals. Method: immunoSEQ multiplex PCR; TCRdb's copy keeps in-frame clones and lacks some. The table includes more than 500,000 clones, approximately 95% detected once. Source material: naive CD8+ T cells sorted from blood. These receptors were obtained from a woman aged 30 to 39 in good health. The CDR3 runs from the conserved cysteine through the conserved F or W. The D gene is left open where the match is weak. Not every row has a clone size; where given, it reads once, few, many or a size class.

TRBJ1-3 NA TRBV2 NA TGTGCCAGCAGTAAACGGACCCCGTACTCTGGAAACACCATATATTTT CASSKRTPYSGNTIYF
TRBJ2-7 NA TRBV7-9 TRBD2 TGTGCCAGCAGCTTCCCGACTAGCGGGAGTGTCTACGAGCAGTACTTC CASSFPTSGSVYEQYF
TRBJ2-5 NA TRBV6-6 TRBD1 TGTGCCAGCAGTTTTTCCGGGACAGGGGGATTTGAGACCCAGTACTTC CASSFSGTGGFETQYF
TRBJ2-7 NA TRBV14 NA TGTGCCAGCAGCCAGCGGGACAGCTCCTACGAGCAGTACTTC CASSQRDSSYEQYF
TRBJ2-5 NA TRBV10-3 TRBD2 TGTGCCATCAGTGGATCCGGGACTAGCAGTCAAGAGACCCAGTACTTC CAISGSGTSSQETQYF
TRBJ2-7 NA TRBV28 NA TGTGCCAGCAGTTTCGACCTAAGGGGGGAGCAGTACTTC CASSFDLRGEQYF
TRBJ2-3 NA TRBV19 NA TGTGCCAGTAGCCAAGGCTGGGGGGGCACAGATACGCAGTATTTT CASSQGWGGTDTQYF
TRBJ1-1 NA TRBV10-2 TRBD1 TGCGCCAGCAGAGGGGACAGTGAAGCTTTCTTT CASRGDSEAFF
TRBJ2-7 NA TRBV11-2 TRBD1 TGTGCCAGCAGCTTAGGTTCCGGGACAGGTATCCCCGAGCAGTACTTC CASSLGSGTGIPEQYF
TRBJ1-1 NA TRBV27 NA TGTGCCACCATGGGGTACGACAGGAACACTGAAGCTTTCTTT CATMGYDRNTEAFF
TRBJ2-6 NA TRBV5-6 NA TGTGCCAGCAGCTTGATTGACTCAGTCTCTGGGGCCAACGTCCTGACTTTC CASSLIDSVSGANVLTF
TRBJ2-2 NA TRBV4-1 NA TGCGCCAGCAGCCTAAGTGGACTTAGGGTTGGCACCGGGGAGCTGTTTTTT CASSLSGLRVGTGELFF
TRBJ2-6 NA TRBV28 NA TGTGCCAGCAGGATTCCCTGGCTTAGCCCCCAAATAAGCTCTGGGGCCAACGTCCTGACTTTC CASRIPWLSPQISSGANVLTF
TRBJ2-1 NA TRBV9 NA TGTGCCAGCAGCGATCAAGTCCAGGGGTTTAATTCTCCATATGAGCAGTTCTTC CASSDQVQGFNSPYEQFF
TRBJ1-1 NA TRBV5-1 NA TGCGCCAGCAGCTCGGGGACGGGGAACACTGAAGCTTTCTTT CASSSGTGNTEAFF
TRBJ1-1 once TRBV30 TRBD1 TGTGCCTGGAGCATCGGACAGGGGGACGGAGAAGCTTTCTTT CAWSIGQGDGEAFF
TRBJ2-2 NA TRBV10-1 NA TGCGCCAGCAGTGAGTCTGGGTCAACCGGGGAGCTGTTTTTT CASSESGSTGELFF
TRBJ1-3 NA TRBV4-1 TRBD1 TGCGCCAGCAGCCAAGATAGGACAGGGGGACACTCTGGAAACACCATATATTTT CASSQDRTGGHSGNTIYF
TRBJ2-3 NA TRBV4-2 TRBD2 TGTGCCAGCAGCCAAGATCCAAGCGGGATTGCAGATACGCAGTATTTT CASSQDPSGIADTQYF
TRBJ2-7 NA TRBV27 NA TGTGCCAGCAGTTGGGGGAGTGATTACGAGCAGTACTTC CASSWGSDYEQYF
TRBJ2-7 NA TRBV14 NA TGTGCCAGCACCATAGGGACCGGCCCCTCCTACGAGCAGTACTTC CASTIGTGPSYEQYF
TRBJ2-7 NA TRBV11-2 NA TGTGCCAGCAGCTCCCTAGGGGGGCCCTACGAGCAGTACTTC CASSSLGGPYEQYF
TRBJ2-1 once TRBV19 NA TGTGCCAGTAGTATTCTGCTACCCCGCTCACTACAGGAGCAGTTCTTC CASSILLPRSLQEQFF
TRBJ2-7 NA TRBV11-2 NA TGTGCCAGCAGCTTAGACTGGGGGGGCACATACGAGCAGTACTTC CASSLDWGGTYEQYF
TRBJ1-1 once TRBV7-9 NA TGTGCCAGCATCCCGACACCTGAAGCTTTCTTT CASIPTPEAFF
TRBJ2-7 NA TRBV28 NA TGTGCCAGCAGTTTCCGGGAATCCTACGAGCAGTACTTC CASSFRESYEQYF
TRBJ1-1 NA TRBV4-1 NA TGCGCCAGCAGCCCGGGACCCAGGAACACTGAAGCTTTCTTT CASSPGPRNTEAFF
TRBJ1-5 NA TRBV7-9 TRBD1 TGTGCCAGCAGCGCCGGGACAGCTAGCAATCAGCCCCAGCATTTT CASSAGTASNQPQHF
TRBJ2-7 NA TRBV27 TRBD2 TGTGCCAGCAGTTCGGCGGGAGGGCGCTACGAGCAGTACTTC CASSSAGGRYEQYF
TRBJ2-7 NA TRBV7-9 TRBD2 TGTGCCAGCAGCTTAGAGTGGACTAGCGACTACGAGCAGTACTTC CASSLEWTSDYEQYF
TRBJ2-5 NA TRBV5-5 NA TGTGCCAGCAGCGTTAGCGCGTGGGAGACCCAGTACTTC CASSVSAWETQYF
TRBJ2-7 NA TRBV4-2 TRBD2 TGTGCCAGCAGCCAAGGCACCGGGACTAGCGGCTACGAGCAGTACTTC CASSQGTGTSGYEQYF
TRBJ1-2 NA TRBV6-6 NA TGTGCCAGCAGTTACGCAGGGAGGGATGGCTACACCTTC CASSYAGRDGYTF
TRBJ1-2 NA TRBV25-1 TRBD1 TGTGCCAGCAGTGAATTCGACAGGGTTTATGGCTACACCTTC CASSEFDRVYGYTF
TRBJ2-7 NA TRBV28 TRBD1 TGTGCCAGCAGTTCCCCCGGGACAGGGTTGCGGGAGCAGTACTTC CASSSPGTGLREQYF
TRBJ2-3 NA TRBV13 NA TGTGCCAGCAGCTTACGCCTAGCGCAGAGCACAGATACGCAGTATTTT CASSLRLAQSTDTQYF
TRBJ1-1 NA TRBV5-6 NA TGTGCCAGCAGCTTGGCTCTATCGGGATTTAACACTGAAGCTTTCTTT CASSLALSGFNTEAFF
TRBJ1-2 NA TRBV28 NA TGTGCCAGCAGTGTAGACGAGACCTATGGCTACACCTTC CASSVDETYGYTF
TRBJ2-7 NA TRBV7-9 NA TGTGCCAGCAGAGACAGTGGCCTCAACGAGCAGTACTTC CASRDSGLNEQYF
TRBJ1-1 few TRBV9 TRBD1 TGTGCCAGCAGCGTAGGAGACAGGGGGACTGAAGCTTTCTTT CASSVGDRGTEAFF
TRBJ2-7 NA TRBV2 NA TGTGCCAGCAGTGTAATTCTCGAGACGGCCTCCTACGAGCAGTACTTC CASSVILETASYEQYF
TRBJ2-7 NA TRBV15 NA TGTGCCACCAGCACCGCTATGAACTACGAGCAGTACTTC CATSTAMNYEQYF
TRBJ2-7 once TRBV5-4 NA TGTGCCAGCAGCTTGGCACTAGGACCCCTTTACAACGAGCAGTACTTC CASSLALGPLYNEQYF
TRBJ2-3 NA TRBV11-2 NA TGTGCCAGCAGCCCGATGGGGGGCTACACAGATACGCAGTATTTT CASSPMGGYTDTQYF
TRBJ2-7 NA TRBV29-1 TRBD2 TGCAGCGTTGAAGATGGGCGGCTAGCGGATTCCTACGAGCAGTACTTC CSVEDGRLADSYEQYF
TRBJ2-7 many TRBV10-3 TRBD2 TGTGCCATCAGTGAAGGACTAGCGGAGAACTACGAGCAGTACTTC CAISEGLAENYEQYF
TRBJ2-1 NA TRBV18 NA TGTGCCAGCTCACCACGGCTCTACAATGAGCAGTTCTTC CASSPRLYNEQFF
TRBJ2-1 NA TRBV7-9 NA TGTGCCAGCAGCCCCCGCGGCAGGGATGACAATGAGCAGTTCTTC CASSPRGRDDNEQFF
TRBJ2-7 NA TRBV5-6 TRBD1 TGTGCCAGCAGCTTAGTGGGGACAGAGTCCCACGAGCAGTACTTC CASSLVGTESHEQYF
TRBJ2-1 NA TRBV5-1 NA TGCGCCAGCAGCTTGGCGGCTGGCTCCTACAATGAGCAGTTCTTC CASSLAAGSYNEQFF
TRBJ2-1 NA TRBV5-4 TRBD2 TGTGCCAGCAGCTTGCTTAAGGCGGGAGGGCCTATTGAGCAGTTCTTC CASSLLKAGGPIEQFF
TRBJ2-7 NA TRBV28 NA TGTGCCAGCAGTTTTAACCCCGGGGACTTCTCCTACGAGCAGTACTTC CASSFNPGDFSYEQYF
TRBJ2-7 once TRBV25-1 NA TGTGCCAGCAGTGTTGGCTACGAGCAGTACTTC CASSVGYEQYF
TRBJ2-3 NA TRBV7-9 NA TGTGCCAGCAGCTTAGTGGAATCTAGCCCAGATACGCAGTATTTT CASSLVESSPDTQYF
TRBJ2-1 NA TRBV27 NA TGTGCCAGCAAAGGCGGGCCTTATTACAATGAGCAGTTCTTC CASKGGPYYNEQFF
TRBJ2-1 NA TRBV4-1 NA TGCGCCAGCAGTCAGGTGGGAAGGAGCGATGAGCAGTTCTTC CASSQVGRSDEQFF
TRBJ2-3 NA TRBV9 TRBD1 TGTGCCAGCAGCGTACTTCCCCGGACAGGTAGCACAGATACGCAGTATTTT CASSVLPRTGSTDTQYF
TRBJ1-5 NA TRBV27 NA TGTGCCAGCAGTTTTTCGTTTGGGAATCAGCCCCAGCATTTT CASSFSFGNQPQHF
TRBJ1-3 few TRBV12-5 NA TGTGCTAGTGCTACTCTTCGTGGTTCTGGAAACACCATATATTTT CASATLRGSGNTIYF
TRBJ2-7 NA TRBV27 NA TGTGCCAGCAGCCCGACTAGCTCCTACGAGCAGTACTTC CASSPTSSYEQYF